This T cell receptor (beta chain) originates from a study of OX40 agonist ivuxolimab in advanced cancers. About the study: Averaging roughly 60 years in age, with a range of about 23 to 85, the cohort was about 85% male.

About this clone: The antigen remains undetermined.

Assay: immunoSEQ multiplex PCR; the TCRdb copy retains only in-frame clones and omits some. The sample yields around 68,000 clones, roughly 90% seen once. The study's findings and limits: Among expanded peripheral T cells, antigen specificity went undetermined. On average, CD8+ T cells had more expanded clones than CD4+.

V dropped 0 bases and J dropped 4 bases, with 15 bases sitting between them. The CDR3 contains 16 residues. Germline CDR1 MNHEY, CDR2 SVGAGI. The chain has TRBV6-5 and TRBJ1-1; D is possibly TRBD1 (6 bases). The sequence came from an adult with an advanced solid tumor such as melanoma, head and neck, liver or kidney cancer. The sample was CD4+ or CD8+ T cells sorted from blood, taken in a trial of the OX40 agonist ivuxolimab. The CDR3 bases are TGTGCCAGCAGTTACTCGATTACAGGGCGGAGCACTGAAGCTTTCTTT. Protein sequence: CASSYSITGRSTEAFF.